Sequencing of this TCR beta chain was carried out in a study of T-cell reconstitution after alpha-beta-depleted transplantation in children. Many counts were recorded for this clonotype. Antigen: not known. The TCRbeta library incorporated unique molecular identifiers. TCRdb called the PCR reads again in MiXCR, with one record for every CDR3 protein. The sample lists roughly 670,000 distinct CDR3 sequences, around 13% occurring once. Regarding the study as a whole: By about two months after transplant, alpha-beta T cells reportedly arose from several hundred graft clones that had expanded. Hyperexpanded clones declined; after one year, newly produced T cells mostly supplied diversity. In some patients, recipient T cells and intrathymic progenitors surviving conditioning explained high day-60 diversity.

Sequences were derived from PBMCs, sampled before TCRalphabeta/CD19-depleted stem cell transplant. This clonotype originated in a girl aged 2 to 10 with congenital amegakaryocytic thrombocytopenia, due to receive a stem cell transplant.

CDR3 DNA sequence: TGCAGTGCGAATGACGGAAAAAATCAGCCCCAGCATTTT. Translation: CSANDGKNQPQHF. The chain links TRBV20-1 to TRBJ1-5; D is unresolved. The V end lost 6 bases, the J end lost 4 bases, and 13 bases lay between the germline ends. This CDR3 is built from 13 residues. Germline lookup yields CDR1 DFQATT and CDR2 SNEGSKA (reference sequence).